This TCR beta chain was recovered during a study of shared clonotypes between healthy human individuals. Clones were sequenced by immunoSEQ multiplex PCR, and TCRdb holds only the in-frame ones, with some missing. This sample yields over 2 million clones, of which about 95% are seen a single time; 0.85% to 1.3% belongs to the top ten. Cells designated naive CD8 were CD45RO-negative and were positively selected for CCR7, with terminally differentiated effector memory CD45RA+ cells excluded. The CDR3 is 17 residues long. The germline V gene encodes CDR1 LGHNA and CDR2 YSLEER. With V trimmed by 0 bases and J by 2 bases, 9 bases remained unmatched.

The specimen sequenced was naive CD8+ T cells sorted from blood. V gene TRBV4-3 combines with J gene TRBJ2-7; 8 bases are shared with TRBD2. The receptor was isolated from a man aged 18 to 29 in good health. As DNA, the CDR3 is TGCGCCAGCAGCCAAGAATCCACTAGCGGCAGTACCTACGAGCAGTACTTC. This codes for CASSQESTSGSTYEQYF.